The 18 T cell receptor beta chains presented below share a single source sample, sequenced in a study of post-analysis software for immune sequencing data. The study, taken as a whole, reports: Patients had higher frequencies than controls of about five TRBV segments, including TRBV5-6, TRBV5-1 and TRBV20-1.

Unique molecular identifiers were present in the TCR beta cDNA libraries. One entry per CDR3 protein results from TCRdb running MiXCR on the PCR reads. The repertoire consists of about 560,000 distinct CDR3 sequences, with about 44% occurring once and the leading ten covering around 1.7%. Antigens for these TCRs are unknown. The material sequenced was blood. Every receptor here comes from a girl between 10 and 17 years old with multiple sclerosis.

The CDR3 region is CASSQSTGYGYTF. The CDR3 DNA follows: TGTGCCAGCAGCCAGAGTACAGGGTACGGCTACACCTTC. The chain uses TRBV12-3 or TRBV12-4 and TRBJ1-2; D is possibly TRBD1 (6 bases). The V end lost 6 bases, the J end lost 8 bases, and 16 bases lay between the germline ends. The CDR3 runs to 13 residues.

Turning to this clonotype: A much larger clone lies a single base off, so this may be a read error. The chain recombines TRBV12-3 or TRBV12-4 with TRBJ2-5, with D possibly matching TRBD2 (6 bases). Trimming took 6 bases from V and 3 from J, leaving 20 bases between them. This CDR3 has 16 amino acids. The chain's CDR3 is CASRTRRDSGKETQYF. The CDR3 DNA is TGTGCCAGCAGAACCCGGAGGGATAGCGGCAAAGAGACCCAGTACTTC.

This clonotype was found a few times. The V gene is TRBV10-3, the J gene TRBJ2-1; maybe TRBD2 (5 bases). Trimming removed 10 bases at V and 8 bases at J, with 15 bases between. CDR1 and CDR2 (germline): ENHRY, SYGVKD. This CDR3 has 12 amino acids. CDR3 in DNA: TGTGCCACCAGCACGGGGATCGATGAGCAGTTCTTC. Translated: CATSTGIDEQFF.

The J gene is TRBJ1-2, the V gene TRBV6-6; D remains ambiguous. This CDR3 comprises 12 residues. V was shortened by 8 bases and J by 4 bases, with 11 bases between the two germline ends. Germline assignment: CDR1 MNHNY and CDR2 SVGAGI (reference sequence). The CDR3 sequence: CASYGQSYGYTF. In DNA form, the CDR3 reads TGTGCCAGCTATGGGCAGAGCTATGGCTACACCTTC.

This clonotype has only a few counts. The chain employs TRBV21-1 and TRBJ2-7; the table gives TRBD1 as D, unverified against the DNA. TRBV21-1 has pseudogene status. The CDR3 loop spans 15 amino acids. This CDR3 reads CASSPQGTQDYEQYF. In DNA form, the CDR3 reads TGTGCCAGCAGCCCACAAGGGACCCAGGACTACGAGCAGTACTTC.

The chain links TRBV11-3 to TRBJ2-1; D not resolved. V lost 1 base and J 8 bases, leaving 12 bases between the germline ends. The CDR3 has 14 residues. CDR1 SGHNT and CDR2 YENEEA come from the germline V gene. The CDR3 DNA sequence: TGTGCCAGCAGCTTAGGATACAGATACGATGAGCAGTTCTTC. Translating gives CASSLGYRYDEQFF.

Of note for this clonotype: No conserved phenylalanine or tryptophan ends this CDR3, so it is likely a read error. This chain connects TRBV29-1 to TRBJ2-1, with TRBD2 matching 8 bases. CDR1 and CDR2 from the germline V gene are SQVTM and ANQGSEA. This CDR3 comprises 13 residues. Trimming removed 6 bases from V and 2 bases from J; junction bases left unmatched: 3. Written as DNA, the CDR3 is TGCAGCGTAAGCGGGAGAGCCTACAATGAGCAGTTCGTC. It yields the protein CSVSGRAYNEQFV.

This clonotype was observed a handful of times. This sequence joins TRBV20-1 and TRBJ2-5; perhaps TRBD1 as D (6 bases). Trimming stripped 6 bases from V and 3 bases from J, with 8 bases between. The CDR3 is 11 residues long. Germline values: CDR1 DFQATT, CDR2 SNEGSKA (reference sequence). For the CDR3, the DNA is TGCAGTGCCAACAGGGAAGAGACCCAGTACTTC. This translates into CSANREETQYF.

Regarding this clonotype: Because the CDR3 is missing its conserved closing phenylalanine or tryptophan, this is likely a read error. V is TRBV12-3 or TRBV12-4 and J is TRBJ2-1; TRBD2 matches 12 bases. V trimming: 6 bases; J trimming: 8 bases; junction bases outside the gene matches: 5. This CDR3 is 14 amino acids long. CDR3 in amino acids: CASSLAGGAHEQFL. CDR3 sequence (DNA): TGTGCCAGCAGCCTAGCGGGGGGGGCCCATGAGCAGTTCTTA.

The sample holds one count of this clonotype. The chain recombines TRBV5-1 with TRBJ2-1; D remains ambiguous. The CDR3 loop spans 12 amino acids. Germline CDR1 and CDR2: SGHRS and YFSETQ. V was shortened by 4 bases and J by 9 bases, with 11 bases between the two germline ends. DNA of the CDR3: TGCGCCAGCAGCCAGGACGGCATTGAGCAGTTCTTC. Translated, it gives CASSQDGIEQFF.

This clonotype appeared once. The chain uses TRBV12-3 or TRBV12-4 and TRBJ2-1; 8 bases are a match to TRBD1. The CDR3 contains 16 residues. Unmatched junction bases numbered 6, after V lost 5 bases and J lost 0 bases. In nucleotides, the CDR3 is TGTGCCAGCAGTGACCGGACAGGGAGCTCCTACAATGAGCAGTTCTTC. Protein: CASSDRTGSSYNEQFF.

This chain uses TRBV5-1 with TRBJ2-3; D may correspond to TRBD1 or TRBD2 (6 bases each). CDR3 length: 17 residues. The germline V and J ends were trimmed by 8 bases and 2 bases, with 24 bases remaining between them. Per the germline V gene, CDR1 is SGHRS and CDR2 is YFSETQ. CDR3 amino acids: CARPWGAGRVFTDTQYF. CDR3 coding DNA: TGCGCCAGGCCTTGGGGGGCGGGCAGGGTCTTCACAGATACGCAGTATTTT.

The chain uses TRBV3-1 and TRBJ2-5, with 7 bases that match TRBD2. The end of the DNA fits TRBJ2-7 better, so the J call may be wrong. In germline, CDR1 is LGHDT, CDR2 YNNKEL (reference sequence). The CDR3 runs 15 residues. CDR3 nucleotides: TGTGCCAGCAGCCCCATAGGAAGCGGGATTTTCGAGCAGTACTTC. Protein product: CASSPIGSGIFEQYF.

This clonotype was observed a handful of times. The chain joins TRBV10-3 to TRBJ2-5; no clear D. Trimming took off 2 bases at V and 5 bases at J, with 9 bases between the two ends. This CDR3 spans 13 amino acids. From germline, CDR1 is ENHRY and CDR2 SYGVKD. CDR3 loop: CAISEDGGETQYF. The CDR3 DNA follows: TGTGCCATCAGTGAGGATGGCGGCGAGACCCAGTACTTC.

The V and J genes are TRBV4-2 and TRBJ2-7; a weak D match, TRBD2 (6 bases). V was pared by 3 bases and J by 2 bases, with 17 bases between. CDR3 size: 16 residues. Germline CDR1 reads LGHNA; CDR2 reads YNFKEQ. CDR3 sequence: CASSQEGRTGAYEQYF. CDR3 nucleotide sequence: TGTGCCAGCAGCCAGGAGGGAAGGACCGGGGCCTACGAGCAGTACTTC.

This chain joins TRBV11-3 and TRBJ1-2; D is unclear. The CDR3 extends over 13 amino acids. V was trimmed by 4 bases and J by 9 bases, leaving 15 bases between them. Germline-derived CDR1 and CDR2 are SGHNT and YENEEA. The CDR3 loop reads CASSSLIPGSYTF. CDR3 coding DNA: TGTGCCAGCAGCTCCCTCATCCCGGGGAGCTACACCTTC.

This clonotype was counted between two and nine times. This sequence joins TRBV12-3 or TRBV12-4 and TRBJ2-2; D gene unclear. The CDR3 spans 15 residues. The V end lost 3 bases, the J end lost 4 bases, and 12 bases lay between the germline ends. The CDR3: CASSFRPFGTGELFF. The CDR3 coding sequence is TGTGCCAGCAGTTTTAGGCCCTTCGGCACCGGGGAGCTGTTTTTT.

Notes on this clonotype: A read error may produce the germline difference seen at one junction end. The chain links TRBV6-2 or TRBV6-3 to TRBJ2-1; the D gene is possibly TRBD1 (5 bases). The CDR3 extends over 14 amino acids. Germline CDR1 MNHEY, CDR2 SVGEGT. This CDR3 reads CASRYSWQGHEQFF. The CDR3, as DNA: TGTGCCAGCAGGTACTCGTGGCAGGGCCATGAGCAGTTCTTC.